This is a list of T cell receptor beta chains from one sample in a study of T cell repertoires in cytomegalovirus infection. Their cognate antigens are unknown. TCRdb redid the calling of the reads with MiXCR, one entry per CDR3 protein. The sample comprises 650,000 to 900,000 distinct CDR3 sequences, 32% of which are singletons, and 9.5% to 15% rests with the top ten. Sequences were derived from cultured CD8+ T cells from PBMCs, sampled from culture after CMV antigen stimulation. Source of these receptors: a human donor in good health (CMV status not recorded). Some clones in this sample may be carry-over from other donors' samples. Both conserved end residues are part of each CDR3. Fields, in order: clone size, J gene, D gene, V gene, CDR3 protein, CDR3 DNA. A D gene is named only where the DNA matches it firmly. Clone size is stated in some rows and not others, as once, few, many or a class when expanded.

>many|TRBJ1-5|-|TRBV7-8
CASSLYPGDQPQHF
TGTGCCAGCAGCTTATACCCCGGGGATCAGCCCCAGCATTTT
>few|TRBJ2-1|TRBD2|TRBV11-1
CASSFLGTSVSYNEQFF
TGTGCCAGCAGCTTCCTCGGGACTAGCGTTTCCTACAATGAGCAGTTCTTC
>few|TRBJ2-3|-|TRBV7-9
CASSPDRIFTDTQYF
TGTGCCAGCAGCCCTGACCGGATATTCACAGATACGCAGTATTTT
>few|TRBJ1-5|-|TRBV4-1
CASSQATPVPNQPQHF
TGCGCCAGCAGCCAAGCGACCCCAGTACCCAATCAGCCCCAGCATTTT
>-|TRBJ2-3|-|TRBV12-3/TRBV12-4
CASSPQYF
TGTGCCAGCTCACCGCAGTATTTT
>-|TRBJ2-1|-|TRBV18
CASSPYPGYNEQFF
TGTGCCAGCTCACCGTATCCCGGCTACAATGAGCAGTTCTTC
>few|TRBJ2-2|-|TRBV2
CASCRQKNTGELFF
TGTGCCAGCTGCAGGCAAAAGAACACCGGGGAGCTGTTTTTT
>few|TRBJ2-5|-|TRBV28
CASTSGYQETQYF
TGTGCCAGCACCTCAGGATACCAAGAGACCCAGTACTTC
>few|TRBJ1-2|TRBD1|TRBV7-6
CASSPVPGQGLDNYGYTF
TGTGCCAGCAGCCCAGTCCCGGGACAGGGGCTTGATAACTATGGCTACACCTTC
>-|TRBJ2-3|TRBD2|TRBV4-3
CASSQGIAGSTDTQYF
TGCGCCAGCAGCCAAGGTATAGCGGGGAGCACAGATACGCAGTATTTT
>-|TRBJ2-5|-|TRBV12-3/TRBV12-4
CASSSGRPETQYF
TGTGCCAGCAGTTCGGGGAGGCCGGAGACCCAGTACTTC
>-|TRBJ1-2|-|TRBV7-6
CASSPSGEGSPGYTF
TGTGCCAGCAGCCCCTCCGGGGAGGGCTCCCCCGGCTACACCTTC
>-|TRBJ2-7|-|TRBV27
CASSLLGGTEQYF
TGTGCCAGCAGTTTATTGGGCGGGACCGAGCAGTACTTC
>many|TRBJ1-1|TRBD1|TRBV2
CASSPDRGTEAFF
TGTGCCAGCAGCCCTGACAGGGGCACTGAAGCTTTCTTT
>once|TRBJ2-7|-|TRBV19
CASSITLLLNDEQYF
TGTGCCAGTAGTATCACTCTTTTGTTGAACGATGAGCAGTACTTC
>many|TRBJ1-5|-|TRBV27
CASSAGSQPQHF
TGTGCCAGCAGCGCGGGTTCTCAGCCCCAGCATTTT
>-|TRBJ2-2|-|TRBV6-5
CANSYAGELFF
TGTGCCAACAGTTATGCCGGGGAGCTGTTTTTT
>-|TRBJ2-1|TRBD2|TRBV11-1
CASTVSGAYNEQFF
TGTGCCAGCACCGTTAGCGGGGCATACAATGAGCAGTTCTTC
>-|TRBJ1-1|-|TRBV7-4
CASASGSWVANFEAFF
TGTGCCAGCGCCTCCGGATCTTGGGTAGCTAATTTTGAAGCTTTCTTT
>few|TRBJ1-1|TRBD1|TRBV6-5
CASSYFLPDRGRIEAFF
TGTGCCAGCAGTTACTTTCTCCCGGACAGGGGACGGATTGAAGCTTTCTTT
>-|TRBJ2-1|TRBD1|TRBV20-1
CSARGTGGRFRNEQFF
TGCAGTGCTAGAGGGACAGGGGGTCGTTTTCGCAATGAGCAGTTCTTC
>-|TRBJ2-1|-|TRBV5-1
CASSWRPRETYNEQFF
TGCGCCAGCAGCTGGAGGCCGAGGGAAACCTACAATGAGCAGTTCTTC
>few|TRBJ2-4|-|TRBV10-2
CASKQGALDIQYF
TGCGCCAGCAAACAGGGCGCTTTGGACATTCAGTACTTC
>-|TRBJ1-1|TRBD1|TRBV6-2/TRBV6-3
CASSTGQGLFGTEAFF
TGTGCCAGCAGTACGGGACAGGGACTTTTTGGCACTGAAGCTTTCTTT
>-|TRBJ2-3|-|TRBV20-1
CSASSLNEFTDTQYF
TGCAGTGCTAGCAGCCTCAATGAGTTCACAGATACGCAGTATTTT
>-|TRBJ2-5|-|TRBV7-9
CASSSNREEETQYF
TGTGCCAGCAGCTCAAACAGGGAAGAGGAGACCCAGTACTTC
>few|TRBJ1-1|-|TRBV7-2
CASSPHRGPNTEAFF
TGTGCCAGCAGCCCACACCGGGGGCCGAACACTGAAGCTTTCTTT
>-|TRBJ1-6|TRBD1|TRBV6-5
CASSYVLTGSPPLHF
TGTGCCAGCAGTTATGTTTTGACAGGGAGTCCACCCCTCCACTTT
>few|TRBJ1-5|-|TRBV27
CASTGSRNQPQHF
TGTGCCAGCACCGGGTCCCGCAATCAGCCCCAGCATTTT
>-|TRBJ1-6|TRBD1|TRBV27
CASSLRQGVNSPLHF
TGTGCCAGCAGTTTACGGCAGGGGGTTAATTCACCCCTCCACTTT
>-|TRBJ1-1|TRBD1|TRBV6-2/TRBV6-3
CASSYGQGVLLNTEAFF
TGTGCCAGCAGTTACGGACAGGGGGTACTACTGAACACTGAAGCTTTCTTT